Below, 3 T cell receptor beta chains from the same sample are listed, as sequenced in a study of beta chain features in type 1 diabetes. No antigen is known for these receptors. Investigators reverse transcribed all isolated RNA, so they sequenced expressed TCRB transcripts. Measured with immunoSEQ multiplex PCR; TCRdb has only the in-frame clones, and not every one. This sample carries hundreds of thousands of clones, 11% to 15% of them seen once, and the ten largest clones take less than 0.04%. Study conclusions and caveats: Type 1 diabetes patients had moderately but significantly shorter TCRB CDR3s in all four CD4+ subsets.

Sequencing input: naive CD4+ T cells from blood. These receptors were taken from a man between 18 and 35 years old with type 1 diabetes.

This clone showed up just a few times. This chain connects TRBV25-1 to TRBJ1-4, with 10 bases fitting TRBD1. This CDR3 spans 14 amino acids. J lost 12 bases, V lost 4 bases, and 8 bases had no gene match. Germline values: CDR1 MGHDK, CDR2 SYGVNS. The DNA for the CDR3 is TGTGCCAGCAGTGTAGACAGGGGGCACGTGGAACTGTTTTTT. Protein: CASSVDRGHVELFF. Variable domain in full (rest from reference TRBV25-1 and TRBJ1-4): EADIYQTPRYLVIGTGKKITLECSQTMGHDKMYWYQQDPGMELHLIHYSYGVNSTEKGDLSSESTVSRIRTEHFPLTLESARPSHTSQYLCASSVDRGHVELFFGSGTQLSVL.

V gene TRBV6-5 combines with J gene TRBJ1-2; D is ambiguous. Between the trimmed V and J ends, which lost 2 bases and 2 bases, there was a span of 15 bases. Per germline, CDR1 MNHEY and CDR2 SVGAGI. CDR3 size: 16 residues. The CDR3 coding sequence is TGTGCCAGCAGTTACGTACGGGCGAATAGGAACTATGGCTACACCTTC. Protein sequence: CASSYVRANRNYGYTF.

This chain links TRBV7-9 with TRBJ2-1; D is perhaps TRBD1 (5 bases). Between the trimmed V and J ends, which lost 8 bases and 8 bases, there was a span of 13 bases. There are 12 residues in the CDR3. Germline V gene data show CDR1 as SEHNR and CDR2 as FQNEAQ (reference sequence). The CDR3 coding sequence is TGTGCCAGCTACCAAGGGGATGATGAGCAGTTCTTC. Its protein product is CASYQGDDEQFF.